Detailed here is one T cell receptor (beta chain). Its antigen remains unidentified. Method: immunoSEQ multiplex PCR; TCRdb's copy keeps in-frame clones and lacks some. The sample lists some 31,000 clones, 85% to 90% occurring once. The sample comes from a study of T cell responses to AZD1222 COVID-19 vaccine. V was clipped by 6 bases and J by 0 bases, with 11 bases between them. Germline CDR1 is MNHEY and CDR2 is SMNVEV (reference sequence). This CDR3 spans 15 amino acids. Study-wide points: At baseline, seropositivity was found in only six or seven AZD1222 recipients.

V gene TRBV27 combines with J gene TRBJ1-4, with a possible D match to TRBD1 (5 bases). The origin of this receptor is an adult who received the AZD1222 COVID-19 vaccine. This specimen consisted of peripheral blood, obtained 28 days after the second AZD1222 dose. As DNA, the CDR3 is TGTGCCAGCAGCCCGCAAGGGGCAACTAATGAAAAACTGTTTTTT. It yields the protein CASSPQGATNEKLFF. Full variable domain (missing parts from reference TRBV27 and TRBJ1-4): EAQVTQNPRYLITVTGKKLTVTCSQNMNHEYMSWYRQDPGLGLRQIYYSMNVEVTDKGDVPEGYKVSRKEKRNFPLILESPSPNQTSLYFCASSPQGATNEKLFFGSGTQLSVL.